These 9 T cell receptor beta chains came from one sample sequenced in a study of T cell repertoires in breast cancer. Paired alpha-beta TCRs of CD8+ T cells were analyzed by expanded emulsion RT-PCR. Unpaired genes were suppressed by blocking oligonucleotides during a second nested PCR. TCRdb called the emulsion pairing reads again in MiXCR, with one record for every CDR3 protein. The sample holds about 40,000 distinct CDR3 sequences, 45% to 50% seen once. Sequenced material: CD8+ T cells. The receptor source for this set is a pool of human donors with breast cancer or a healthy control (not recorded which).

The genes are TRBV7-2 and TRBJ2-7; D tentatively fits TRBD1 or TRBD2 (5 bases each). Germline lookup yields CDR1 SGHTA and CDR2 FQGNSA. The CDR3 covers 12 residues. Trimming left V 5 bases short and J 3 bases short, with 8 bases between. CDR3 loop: CASSGGGYEQYF. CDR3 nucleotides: TGTGCCAGCAGCGGGGGTGGCTACGAGCAGTACTTC.

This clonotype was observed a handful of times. The CDR3 loop reads CASSPNPSGSSYNEQFF. CDR3 DNA sequence: TGTGCCAGCAGCCCCAACCCTAGCGGGAGCTCCTACAATGAGCAGTTCTTC. This chain uses TRBV7-2 with TRBJ2-1; the match to TRBD2 covers 10 bases. The CDR3 spans 17 residues. Germline V gene data show CDR1 as SGHTA and CDR2 as FQGNSA. Unmatched junction bases numbered 7, after V lost 5 bases and J lost 0 bases.

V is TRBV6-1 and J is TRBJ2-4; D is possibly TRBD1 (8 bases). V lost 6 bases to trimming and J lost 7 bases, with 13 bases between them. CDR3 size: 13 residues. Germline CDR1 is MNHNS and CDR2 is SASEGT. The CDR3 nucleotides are TGTGCCAGCAGACACAGGGGGGGGAACATTCAGTACTTC. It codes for CASRHRGGNIQYF.

The CDR3: CASRLAGPFYNEQFF. CDR3 nucleotide sequence: TGTGCCAGCAGGTTAGCGGGGCCCTTCTACAATGAGCAGTTCTTC. The chain recombines TRBV28 with TRBJ2-1; 8 nucleotides match TRBD2. Trimming at V came to 6 bases and at J to 3 bases, leaving 7 bases not matched to a gene. CDR3 size: 15 residues. The germline V gene has CDR1 MDHEN and CDR2 SYDVKM.

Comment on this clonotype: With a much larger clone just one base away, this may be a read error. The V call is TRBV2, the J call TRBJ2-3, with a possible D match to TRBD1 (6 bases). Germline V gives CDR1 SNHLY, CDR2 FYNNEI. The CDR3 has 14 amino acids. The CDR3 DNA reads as TGTGCCAGCAGTAGACAGGCTAGCACAGGTACGCAGTATTTT. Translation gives CASSRQASTGTQYF.

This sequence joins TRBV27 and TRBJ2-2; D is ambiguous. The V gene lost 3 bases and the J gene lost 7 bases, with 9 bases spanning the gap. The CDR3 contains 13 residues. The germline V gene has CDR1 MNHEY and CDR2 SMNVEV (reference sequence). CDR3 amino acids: CASSLDRGGELFF. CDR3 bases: TGTGCCAGCAGTTTGGATAGAGGCGGGGAGCTGTTTTTT.

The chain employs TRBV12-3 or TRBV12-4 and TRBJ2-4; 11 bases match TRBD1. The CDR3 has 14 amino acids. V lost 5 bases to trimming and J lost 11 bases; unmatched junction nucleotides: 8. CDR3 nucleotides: TGTGCCAGCAGTCACCGGGACAGGGGGATACTTCAGTACTTC. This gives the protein CASSHRDRGILQYF.

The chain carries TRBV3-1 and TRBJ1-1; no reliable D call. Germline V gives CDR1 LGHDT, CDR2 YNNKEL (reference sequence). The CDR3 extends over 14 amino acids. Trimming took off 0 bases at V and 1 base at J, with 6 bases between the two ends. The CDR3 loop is CASSQELSNTEAFF. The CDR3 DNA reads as TGTGCCAGCAGCCAAGAGTTATCGAACACTGAAGCTTTCTTT. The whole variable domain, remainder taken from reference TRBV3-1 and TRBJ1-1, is DTAVSQTPKYLVTQMGNDKSIKCEQNLGHDTMYWYKQDSKKFLKIMFSYNNKELIINETVPNRFSPKSPDKAHLNLHINSLELGDSAVYFCASSQELSNTEAFFGQGTRLTVV.

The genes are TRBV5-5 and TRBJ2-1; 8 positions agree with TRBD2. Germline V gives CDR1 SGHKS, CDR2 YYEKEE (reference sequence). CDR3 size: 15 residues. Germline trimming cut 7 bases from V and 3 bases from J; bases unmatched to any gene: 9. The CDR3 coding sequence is TGTGCCAGCGGCGTCCTTCTAGCGGGCTACAATGAGCAGTTCTTC. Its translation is CASGVLLAGYNEQFF.